A selection of T cell receptor beta chains follows, all from one sample in a study of tumor-infiltrating lymphocytes in primary liver carcinoma. TCRdb re-derived calls from the multiplex PCR reads in MiXCR, one entry per CDR3 protein. The profile shows 90,000 to 150,000 distinct CDR3 sequences, roughly 70% of them singletons. The sequencing input was tumor-adjacent normal liver tissue. The origin of the receptors is a woman in her sixties or seventies with primary liver carcinoma and hepatitis B virus infection. Each CDR3 is given with its conserved first and last residue. A D gene is named only where the DNA matches it firmly. The size field is filled for only some rows; it gives once, few, many or a size class.

clone_size d_call j_call v_call cdr3_aa cdr3_nt
many TRBD2 TRBJ2-1 TRBV6-1 CASSDPSGTSYNEQFF TGTGCCAGCAGTGACCCTAGCGGGACCTCCTACAATGAGCAGTTCTTC
- TRBD2 TRBJ2-5 TRBV29-1 CSVEVPGGEIQYF TGCAGCGTCGAGGTACCCGGGGGGGAGATCCAGTACTTC
- TRBD2 TRBJ2-3 TRBV29-1 CSVVGGRGADTQCF TGCAGCGTTGTCGGCGGGAGGGGTGCAGATACGCAGTGTTTT
few - TRBJ2-7 TRBV18 CASSPSFAYEQYF TGTGCCAGCTCACCATCCTTCGCCTACGAGCAGTACTTC
many - TRBJ1-3 TRBV12-5 CASGFGPSGADSGNTIYF TGTGCTAGTGGTTTCGGCCCCTCCGGGGCAGACTCTGGAAACACCATATATTTT
- TRBD1 TRBJ1-1 TRBV6-5 CASSYSMGQGEVTEAFF TGTGCCAGCAGTTACAGCATGGGACAGGGGGAAGTGACTGAAGCTTTCTTT
- - TRBJ2-5 TRBV4-1 CASNQDLGDWESQYF TGCGCCAGCAACCAAGATTTGGGGGATTGGGAGTCCCAGTACTTC
many TRBD2 TRBJ2-5 TRBV11-2 CASSQTPGGGKETQYF TGTGCCAGCAGCCAAACTCCTGGCGGGGGGAAAGAGACCCAGTACTTC
- - TRBJ2-7 TRBV11-2 CAGSLLTGVIYEQCF TGTGCTGGAAGCTTATTGACGGGAGTGATCTACGAGCAGTGCTTC
- - TRBJ2-7 TRBV12-3/TRBV12-4 CASSRTESYEKYF TGTGCCAGCAGCCGAACAGAGTCCTACGAAAAGTACTTC
many - TRBJ2-7 TRBV6-1 CASSESRGSYEQYF TGTGCCAGCAGTGAATCCCGGGGATCCTACGAGCAGTACTTC
- - TRBJ2-7 TRBV4-1 CASSRQTSSYEQCF TGCGCCAGCAGTCGCCAAACTAGCTCCTACGAGCAATGCTTC
- TRBD2 TRBJ2-1 TRBV20-1 CSARGGLAGGPSEQFF TGCAGTGCTAGAGGAGGGCTAGCGGGAGGGCCAAGTGAGCAGTTCTTC
- TRBD1 TRBJ2-7 TRBV28 CASCFLTGQLHYEQYF TGTGCCAGCTGTTTCCTCACGGGACAGCTCCACTACGAGCAGTACTTC
few - TRBJ1-1 TRBV6-6 CVSSYTGQTEAFF TGTGTCAGCAGTTACACCGGACAGACCGAAGCTTTCTTT
- - TRBJ1-1 TRBV18 CASSPGLNTEAFF TGTGCCAGCTCACCAGGACTAAACACTGAAGCTTTCTTT
once - TRBJ2-2 TRBV6-5 CASSYLTQWTTGELFF TGTGCCAGCAGTTACTTAACACAGTGGACGACCGGGGAGCTGTTTTTT
once - TRBJ2-3 TRBV6-5 CASSPSPHDGTQYF TGCGCCAGCAGTCCTAGCCCTCACGACGGTACGCAGTATTTT
- - TRBJ2-2 TRBV11-2 CASGPPQGPTGELFF TGTGCTAGCGGTCCTCCGCAAGGACCGACCGGGGAGCTGTTTTTT
- TRBD1 TRBJ1-2 TRBV4-1 CDSNQDGGGAGGYTF TGCGACAGCAACCAAGATGGAGGGGGCGCGGGAGGCTACACCTTC
many - TRBJ2-7 TRBV6-1 CASGQHSYEQYF TGTGCCAGCGGACAGCACTCCTACGAGCAGTACTTC
many - TRBJ2-7 TRBV5-1 CASSLWREYEQYF TGCGCCAGCAGCTTGTGGCGGGAATACGAGCAGTACTTC
- - TRBJ2-3 TRBV11-2 CASGSSGTRQYF TGTGCCAGCGGCTCCTCGGGAACTAGGCAGTATTTT
- - TRBJ1-2 TRBV12-3/TRBV12-4 CPSSIRQSGEGYTF TGTCCCAGCAGTATTCGACAGAGTGGAGAGGGCTACACCTTC
many - TRBJ2-6 TRBV28 CASSFEHSGANVLTF TGTGCCAGCAGTTTTGAGCACTCTGGGGCCAACGTCCTGACTTTC
- TRBD1 TRBJ1-2 TRBV30 CAWGITPGQGIRYRYTF TGTGCCTGGGGTATAACACCGGGACAGGGGATTCGCTATCGCTACACCTTC
many TRBD2 TRBJ2-1 TRBV28 CASSLFAGSGAYNEQFF TGTGCCAGCAGTTTATTTGCTGGCAGCGGGGCTTACAATGAGCAGTTCTTC
- - TRBJ2-1 TRBV4-1 CAINHLSSSYNEQFF TGCGCCATCAACCATTTGAGTTCTTCCTACAATGAGCAGTTCTTC
many - TRBJ2-6 TRBV5-6 CASSLPDLGLMSSGANVLTF TGTGCCAGCAGCTTGCCGGATCTAGGGTTGATGTCCTCTGGGGCCAACGTCCTGACTTTC
- - TRBJ2-7 TRBV4-1 CASSQIPGLDSYEQYF TGCGCCAGCAGCCAAATTCCGGGCTTAGATTCCTACGAGCAGTACTTC
- - TRBJ2-7 TRBV29-1 CSVKDSGTPPYELYF TGCAGCGTTAAAGACTCCGGGACTCCCCCGTACGAGCTGTACTTC
many TRBD1 TRBJ2-1 TRBV7-9 CASSSRQGAYNEQFF TGTGCCAGCAGCTCGCGACAGGGGGCCTACAATGAGCAGTTCTTC
- - TRBJ1-1 TRBV5-4 CASNSMNTEAFF TGTGCCAGCAACTCGATGAACACTGAAGCTTTCTTT
many TRBD2 TRBJ2-5 TRBV12-3/TRBV12-4 CASSQTSGETQYF TGTGCCAGCAGTCAAACTAGCGGGGAGACCCAGTACTTC
many TRBD2 TRBJ2-7 TRBV7-9 CASSLREKNYEQYF TGTGCCAGCAGCTTGCGGGAGAAGAACTACGAGCAGTACTTC
- - TRBJ1-5 TRBV6-1 CASSTQGNRPQHF TGTGCTAGCAGTACACAGGGAAATCGGCCCCAGCATTTT
- - TRBJ2-2 TRBV29-1 CRVVASLNTGELFF TGCAGGGTTGTTGCCAGCCTGAACACCGGGGAACTGTTTTTT
- TRBD2 TRBJ2-5 TRBV12-5 CASGLKREVLRETQYF TGTGCAAGTGGTTTGAAACGGGAGGTGCTCAGAGAGACCCAGTACTTC
- - TRBJ2-1 TRBV28 CASSISFDFGNSYNEQFF TGTGCCAGCAGTATCAGTTTTGACTTCGGGAACTCATACAATGAGCAGTTCTTC
- TRBD2 TRBJ2-1 TRBV6-1 CASSEFRVSSGMSTNNEHFF TGTGCCAGCAGTGAATTTCGGGTCTCTAGCGGGATGTCAACCAACAATGAGCATTTCTTC
- - TRBJ2-7 TRBV6-6 CASSDRTGEQYF TGCGCCAGCAGTGACAGGACTGGGGAGCAGTACTTC
once - TRBJ1-6 TRBV12-3/TRBV12-4 CTSSSRGASPLHF TGTACCAGCAGTTCGAGGGGGGCTTCACCTCTCCACTTT
- TRBD1 TRBJ1-1 TRBV12-3/TRBV12-4 CASSPDLTGMGTTEAFF TGTGCCAGCAGCCCCGACCTGACAGGGATGGGGACCACTGAAGCTTTCTTT
- - TRBJ2-3 TRBV11-1 CASSSGGSSVGARTDTLYF TGTGCCAGCAGCTCTGGAGGAAGCTCTGTTGGAGCCCGCACAGATACGCTGTATTTT
- TRBD2 TRBJ2-1 TRBV12-3/TRBV12-4 CASSAPGLAYNEQFF TGTGCCAGCAGTGCCCCGGGACTAGCCTACAATGAGCAGTTCTTC
many - TRBJ2-2 TRBV10-1 CASSDADTGELFF TGCGCCAGCAGTGACGCAGACACCGGGGAGCTGTTTTTT
- - TRBJ2-1 TRBV11-1 CASSRAGAPYNEQFF TGTGCCAGCAGCAGAGCAGGGGCACCTTACAATGAGCAGTTCTTC
- - TRBJ1-1 TRBV12-3/TRBV12-4 CASSPTGSESFF TGTGCCAGCAGTCCCACAGGCAGTGAATCTTTCTTT
- - TRBJ1-1 TRBV6-1 CACSENRMSTEAFF TGTGCCTGCAGTGAAAACAGGATGAGCACTGAAGCTTTCTTT
- - TRBJ1-1 TRBV29-1 CSVVRGLANTEAFF TGCAGCGTTGTGAGGGGGTTAGCGAACACTGAAGCTTTCTTC
- - TRBJ2-1 TRBV7-2 CASSLSWSGHNEQFF TGTGCCAGCAGCTTAAGTTGGAGCGGACACAATGAGCAGTTCTTC
- - TRBJ2-7 TRBV7-8 CASGDKSSYEQYF TGCGCCAGCGGCGACAAAAGCTCCTACGAGCAGTACTTC
- - TRBJ2-1 TRBV5-6 CASGLEIGLLCNEQFF TGTGCTAGCGGATTGGAGATTGGTCTGCTTTGTAATGAGCAGTTCTTC
- - TRBJ2-1 TRBV6-2/TRBV6-3 CASSPHTGPYFNEQFF TGTGCCAGCAGTCCACACACGGGTCCGTACTTCAATGAGCAGTTCTTC
- TRBD1 TRBJ1-4 TRBV12-3/TRBV12-4 CASSHAGTANEELFF TGTGCCAGTAGTCATGCCGGGACAGCTAATGAAGAACTGTTTTTT
- - TRBJ2-6 TRBV24-1 CATSDLIRGVVGTNVLTF TGTGCCACCAGTGATTTGATTCGCGGGGTGGTAGGGACCAACGTCCTGACTTTC
- - TRBJ2-1 TRBV4-1 CASIQPPVNEQFF TGCGCCAGTATCCAACCACCCGTTAATGAGCAGTTCTTC
many TRBD2 TRBJ2-7 TRBV11-2 CASSQGTSGSYEQYF TGTGCCAGCAGCCAAGGGACTAGCGGGAGTTACGAGCAGTACTTC
- - TRBJ2-7 TRBV12-3/TRBV12-4 CASSLTGGNYEQYF TGTGCCAGCAGTCTGACTGGCGGGAATTACGAGCAGTACTTC
- - TRBJ2-7 TRBV6-1 CASGHPADRAYEQYF TGTGCCAGTGGTCATCCGGCAGACAGAGCCTACGAGCAGTACTTC